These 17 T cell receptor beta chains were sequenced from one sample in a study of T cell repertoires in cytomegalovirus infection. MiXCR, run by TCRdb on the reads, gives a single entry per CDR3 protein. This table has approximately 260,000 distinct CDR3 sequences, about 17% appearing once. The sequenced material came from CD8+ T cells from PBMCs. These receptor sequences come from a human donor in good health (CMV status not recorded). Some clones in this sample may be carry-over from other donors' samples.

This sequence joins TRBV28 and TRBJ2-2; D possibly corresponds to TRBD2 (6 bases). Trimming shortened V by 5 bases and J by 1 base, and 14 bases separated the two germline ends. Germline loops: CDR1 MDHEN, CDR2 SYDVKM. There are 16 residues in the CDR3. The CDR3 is CASSPDAGWNTGELFF. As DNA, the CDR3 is TGTGCCAGCAGTCCGGACGCGGGATGGAACACCGGGGAGCTGTTTTTT. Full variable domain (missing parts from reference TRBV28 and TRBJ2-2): DVKVTQSSRYLVKRTGEKVFLECVQDMDHENMFWYRQDPGLGLRLIYFSYDVKMKEKGDIPEGYSVSREKKERFSLILESASTNQTSMYLCASSPDAGWNTGELFFGEGSRLTVL.

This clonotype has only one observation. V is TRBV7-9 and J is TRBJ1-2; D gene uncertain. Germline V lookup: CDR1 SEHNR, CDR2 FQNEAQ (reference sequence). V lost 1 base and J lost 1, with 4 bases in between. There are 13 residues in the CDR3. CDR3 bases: TGTGCCAGCAGCTTAGGGGATAACTATGGCTACACCTTC. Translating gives CASSLGDNYGYTF. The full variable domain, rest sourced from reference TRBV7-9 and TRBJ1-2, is DTGVSQNPRHKITKRGQNVTFRCDPISEHNRLYWYRQTLGQGPEFLTYFQNEAQLEKSRLLSDRFSAERPKGSFSTLEIQRTEQGDSAMYLCASSLGDNYGYTFGSGTRLTVV.

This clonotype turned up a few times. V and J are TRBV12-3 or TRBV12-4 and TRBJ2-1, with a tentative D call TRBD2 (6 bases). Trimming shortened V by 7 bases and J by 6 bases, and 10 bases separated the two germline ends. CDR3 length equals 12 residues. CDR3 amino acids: CASNNGGNEQFF. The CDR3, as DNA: TGTGCCAGCAACAACGGGGGCAATGAGCAGTTCTTC.

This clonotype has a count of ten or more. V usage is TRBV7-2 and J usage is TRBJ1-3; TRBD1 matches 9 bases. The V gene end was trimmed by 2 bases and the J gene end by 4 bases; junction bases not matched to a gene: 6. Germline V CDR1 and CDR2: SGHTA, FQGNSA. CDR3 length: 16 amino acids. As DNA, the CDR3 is TGTGCCAGCAGCTTAACCCGGGACAGGGTCGGAAACACCATATATTTT. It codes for CASSLTRDRVGNTIYF.

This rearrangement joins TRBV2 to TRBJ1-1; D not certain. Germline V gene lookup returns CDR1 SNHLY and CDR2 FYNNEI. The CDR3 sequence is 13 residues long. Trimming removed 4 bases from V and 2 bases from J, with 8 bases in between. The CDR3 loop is CASSVPANTEAFF. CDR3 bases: TGTGCCAGCAGTGTTCCAGCCAACACTGAAGCTTTCTTT. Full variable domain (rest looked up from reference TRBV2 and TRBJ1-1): EPEVTQTPSHQVTQMGQEVILRCVPISNHLYFYWYRQILGQKVEFLVSFYNNEISEKSEIFDDQFSVERPDGSNFTLKIRSTKLEDSAMYFCASSVPANTEAFFGQGTRLTVV.

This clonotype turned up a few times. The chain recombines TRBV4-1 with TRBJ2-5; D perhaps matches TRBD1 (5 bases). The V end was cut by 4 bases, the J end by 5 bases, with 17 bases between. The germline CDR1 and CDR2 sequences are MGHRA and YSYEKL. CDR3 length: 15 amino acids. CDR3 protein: CASSLRQSEVETQYF. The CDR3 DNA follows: TGCGCCAGCAGCCTTAGACAGAGCGAGGTGGAGACCCAGTACTTC.

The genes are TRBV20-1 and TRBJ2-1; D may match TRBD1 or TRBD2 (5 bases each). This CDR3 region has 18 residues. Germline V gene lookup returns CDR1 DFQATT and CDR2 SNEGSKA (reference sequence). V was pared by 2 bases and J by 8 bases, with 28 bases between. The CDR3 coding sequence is TGCAGTGCTAGACCTTCGGCAGGGAGCGGAGGATTTTGGGATGAGCAGTTCTTC. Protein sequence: CSARPSAGSGGFWDEQFF.

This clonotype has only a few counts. The CDR3 DNA is TGTGCCAGCAGCTTAGCAGGTCTAGCGGTCTACAATGAGCAGTTCTTC. This encodes CASSLAGLAVYNEQFF. The chain uses TRBV7-6 and TRBJ2-1; 7 nucleotides align to TRBD2. Trimming removed 0 bases from V and 3 bases from J; junction bases left unmatched: 5. The CDR3 spans 16 residues. Germline V CDR1 and CDR2: SGHVS, FNYEAQ.

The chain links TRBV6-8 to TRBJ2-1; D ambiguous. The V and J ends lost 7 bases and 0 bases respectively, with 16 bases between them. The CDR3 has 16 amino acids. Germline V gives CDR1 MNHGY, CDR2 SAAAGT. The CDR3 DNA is TGTGCCAGCACCATAGTAGTCAGCAGCTCCTACAATGAGCAGTTCTTC. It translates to CASTIVVSSSYNEQFF.

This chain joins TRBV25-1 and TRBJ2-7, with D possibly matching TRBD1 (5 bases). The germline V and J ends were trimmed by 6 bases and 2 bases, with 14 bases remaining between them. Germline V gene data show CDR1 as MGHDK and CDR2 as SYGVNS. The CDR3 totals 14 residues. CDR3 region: CASSQTGATYEQYF. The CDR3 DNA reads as TGTGCCAGCAGCCAGACTGGGGCAACCTACGAGCAGTACTTC.

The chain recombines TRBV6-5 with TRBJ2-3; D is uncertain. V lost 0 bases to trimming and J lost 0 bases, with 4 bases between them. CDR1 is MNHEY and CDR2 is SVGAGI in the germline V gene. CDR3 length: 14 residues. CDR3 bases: TGTGCCAGCAGTTACTCAGGGAGCACAGATACGCAGTATTTT. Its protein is CASSYSGSTDTQYF.

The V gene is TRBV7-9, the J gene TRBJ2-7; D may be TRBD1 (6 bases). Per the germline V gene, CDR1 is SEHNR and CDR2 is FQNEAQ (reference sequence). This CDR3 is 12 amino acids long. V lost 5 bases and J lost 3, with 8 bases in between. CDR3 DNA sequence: TGTGCCAGCAGCGGACAGAGCTACGAGCAGTACTTC. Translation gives CASSGQSYEQYF.

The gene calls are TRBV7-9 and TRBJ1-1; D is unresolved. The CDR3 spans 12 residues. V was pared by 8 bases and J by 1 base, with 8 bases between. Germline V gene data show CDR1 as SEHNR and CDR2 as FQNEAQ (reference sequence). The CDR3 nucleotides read TGTGCCAGCCATGGCCAGAACACTGAAGCTTTCTTT. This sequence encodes CASHGQNTEAFF.

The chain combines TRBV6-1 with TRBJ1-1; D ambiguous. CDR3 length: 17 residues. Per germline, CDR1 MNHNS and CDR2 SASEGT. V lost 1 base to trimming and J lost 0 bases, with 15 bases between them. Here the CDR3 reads CASSEVPKVALNTEAFF. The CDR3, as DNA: TGTGCCAGCAGTGAAGTGCCTAAAGTGGCACTGAACACTGAAGCTTTCTTT.

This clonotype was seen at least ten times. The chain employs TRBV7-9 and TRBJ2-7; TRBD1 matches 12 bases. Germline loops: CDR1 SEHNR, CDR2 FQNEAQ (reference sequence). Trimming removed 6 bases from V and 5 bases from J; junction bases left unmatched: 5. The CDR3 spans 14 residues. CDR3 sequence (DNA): TGTGCCAGCAGACGGGGACAGGGGGCCAACGAGCAGTACTTC. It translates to CASRRGQGANEQYF. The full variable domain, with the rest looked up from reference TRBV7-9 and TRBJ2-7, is DTGVSQNPRHKITKRGQNVTFRCDPISEHNRLYWYRQTLGQGPEFLTYFQNEAQLEKSRLLSDRFSAERPKGSFSTLEIQRTEQGDSAMYLCASRRGQGANEQYFGPGTRLTVT.

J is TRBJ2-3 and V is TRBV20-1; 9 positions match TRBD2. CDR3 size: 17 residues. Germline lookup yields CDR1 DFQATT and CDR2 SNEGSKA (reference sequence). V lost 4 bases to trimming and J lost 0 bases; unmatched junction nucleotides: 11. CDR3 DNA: TGCAGTGCTACCGAACTAGCGGGCCTGAAAAGCACAGATACGCAGTATTTT. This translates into CSATELAGLKSTDTQYF.

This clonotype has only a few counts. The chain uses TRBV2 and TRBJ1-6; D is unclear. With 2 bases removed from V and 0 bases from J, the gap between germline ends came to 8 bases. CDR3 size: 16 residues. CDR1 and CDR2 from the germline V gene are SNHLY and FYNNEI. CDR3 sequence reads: CASSERSSSYNSPLHF. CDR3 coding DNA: TGTGCCAGCAGTGAAAGGTCGAGCTCCTATAATTCACCCCTCCACTTT.